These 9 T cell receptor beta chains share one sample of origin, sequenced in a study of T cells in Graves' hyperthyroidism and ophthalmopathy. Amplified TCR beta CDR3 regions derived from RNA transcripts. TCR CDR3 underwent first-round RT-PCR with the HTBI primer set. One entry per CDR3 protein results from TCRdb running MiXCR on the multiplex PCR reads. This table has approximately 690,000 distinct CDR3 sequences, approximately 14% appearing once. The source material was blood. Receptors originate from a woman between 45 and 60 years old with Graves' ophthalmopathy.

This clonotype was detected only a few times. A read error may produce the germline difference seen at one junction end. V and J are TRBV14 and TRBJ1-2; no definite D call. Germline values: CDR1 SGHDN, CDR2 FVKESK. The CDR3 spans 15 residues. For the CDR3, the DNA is TGTGGCAGCAGCCAAGTCGTCATGCCCCCCTATGGCTACACCTTC. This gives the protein CGSSQVVMPPYGYTF.

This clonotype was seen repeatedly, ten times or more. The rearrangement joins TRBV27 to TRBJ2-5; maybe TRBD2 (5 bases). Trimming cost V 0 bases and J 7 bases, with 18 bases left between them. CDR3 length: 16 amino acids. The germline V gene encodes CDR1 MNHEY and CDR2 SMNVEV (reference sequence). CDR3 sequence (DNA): TGTGCCAGCAGTTTATCGGTGGGAGAGGGCCCGTGGACCCAGTACTTC. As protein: CASSLSVGEGPWTQYF.

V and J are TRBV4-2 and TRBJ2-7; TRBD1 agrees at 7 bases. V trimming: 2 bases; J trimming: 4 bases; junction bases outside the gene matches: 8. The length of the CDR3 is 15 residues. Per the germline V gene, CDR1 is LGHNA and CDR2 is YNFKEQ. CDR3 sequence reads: CASSQRDSKSYEQYF. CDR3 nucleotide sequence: TGTGCCAGCAGCCAACGGGACAGTAAGTCATACGAGCAGTACTTC.

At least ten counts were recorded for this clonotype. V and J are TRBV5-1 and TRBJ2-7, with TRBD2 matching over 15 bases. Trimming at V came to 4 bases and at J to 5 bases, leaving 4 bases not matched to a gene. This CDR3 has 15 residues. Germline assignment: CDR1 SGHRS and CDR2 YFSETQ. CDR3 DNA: TGCGCCAGCAGCCCGGGACTAGCGGGAGGCAACGAGCAGTACTTC. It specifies CASSPGLAGGNEQYF.

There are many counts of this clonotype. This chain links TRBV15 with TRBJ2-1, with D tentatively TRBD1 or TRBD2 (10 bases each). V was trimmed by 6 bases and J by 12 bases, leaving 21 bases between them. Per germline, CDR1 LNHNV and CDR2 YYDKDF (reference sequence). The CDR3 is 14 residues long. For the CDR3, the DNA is TGTGCCACCAGTCGGGACAGGGGACTAGCGTCGCAGTTCTTC. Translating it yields CATSRDRGLASQFF.

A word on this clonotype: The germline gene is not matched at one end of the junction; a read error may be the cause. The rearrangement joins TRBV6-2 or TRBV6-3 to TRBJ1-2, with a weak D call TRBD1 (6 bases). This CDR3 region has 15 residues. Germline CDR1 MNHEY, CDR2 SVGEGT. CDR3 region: CASSYVVGGLYAYTF. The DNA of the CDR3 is TGTGCCAGCAGTTACGTTGTGGGGGGGCTCTATGCCTACACCTTC.

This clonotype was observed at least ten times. In nucleotides, the CDR3 is TGTGCCACCAGTGATTTCGGGACAGGGGAATTCACAGATACGCAGTATTTT. Translating gives CATSDFGTGEFTDTQYF. The gene calls are TRBV24-1 and TRBJ2-3; TRBD1 aligns across 10 bases. CDR1 and CDR2 from the germline V gene are KGHDR and SFDVKD. The CDR3 has 17 amino acids. V dropped 1 base and J dropped 2; count of bases not matched to a gene: 5.

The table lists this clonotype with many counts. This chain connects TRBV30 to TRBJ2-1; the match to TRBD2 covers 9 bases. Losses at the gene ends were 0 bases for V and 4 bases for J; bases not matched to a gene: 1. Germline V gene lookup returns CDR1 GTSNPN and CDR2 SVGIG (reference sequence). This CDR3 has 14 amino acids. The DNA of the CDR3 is TGTGCCTGGAGTGTAGCGGGAGGATACAATGAGCAGTTCTTC. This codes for CAWSVAGGYNEQFF.

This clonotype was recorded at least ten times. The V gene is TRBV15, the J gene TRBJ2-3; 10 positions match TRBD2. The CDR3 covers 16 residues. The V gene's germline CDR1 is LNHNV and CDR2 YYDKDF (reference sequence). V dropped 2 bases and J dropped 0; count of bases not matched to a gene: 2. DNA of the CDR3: TGTGCCACCAGCAGACTAGCGGGAGAGAGCACAGATACGCAGTATTTT. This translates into CATSRLAGESTDTQYF.